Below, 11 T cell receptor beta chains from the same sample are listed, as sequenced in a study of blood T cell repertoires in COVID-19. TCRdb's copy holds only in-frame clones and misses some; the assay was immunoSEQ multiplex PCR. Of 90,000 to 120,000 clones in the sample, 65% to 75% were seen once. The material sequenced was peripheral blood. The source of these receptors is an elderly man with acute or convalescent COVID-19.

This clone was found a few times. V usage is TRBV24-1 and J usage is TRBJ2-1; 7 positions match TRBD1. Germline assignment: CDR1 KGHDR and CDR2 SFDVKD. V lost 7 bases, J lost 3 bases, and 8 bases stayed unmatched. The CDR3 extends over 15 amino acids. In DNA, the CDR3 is TGTGCCACCAGCCGACCGGGACAGCTCTACAATGAGCAGTTCTTC. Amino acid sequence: CATSRPGQLYNEQFF.

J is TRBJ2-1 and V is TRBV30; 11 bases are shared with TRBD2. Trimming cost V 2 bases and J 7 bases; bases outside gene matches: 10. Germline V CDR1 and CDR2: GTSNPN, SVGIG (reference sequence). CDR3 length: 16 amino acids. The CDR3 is CAWSPISGRARNEQFF. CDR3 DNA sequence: TGTGCCTGGAGTCCGATTAGCGGGAGGGCCAGGAATGAGCAGTTCTTC.

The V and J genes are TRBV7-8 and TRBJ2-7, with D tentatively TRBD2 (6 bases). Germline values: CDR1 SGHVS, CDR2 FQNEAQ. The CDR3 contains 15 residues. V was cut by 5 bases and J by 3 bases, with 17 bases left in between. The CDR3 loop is CASSPYGGRGYEQYF. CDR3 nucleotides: TGTGCCAGCAGCCCCTATGGGGGGAGAGGCTACGAGCAGTACTTC.

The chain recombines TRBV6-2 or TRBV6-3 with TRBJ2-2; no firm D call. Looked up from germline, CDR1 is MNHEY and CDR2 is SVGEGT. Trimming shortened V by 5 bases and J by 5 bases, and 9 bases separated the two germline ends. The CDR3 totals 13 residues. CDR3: CASSALKTGELFF. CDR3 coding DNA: TGTGCCAGCAGTGCACTCAAAACCGGGGAGCTGTTTTTT.

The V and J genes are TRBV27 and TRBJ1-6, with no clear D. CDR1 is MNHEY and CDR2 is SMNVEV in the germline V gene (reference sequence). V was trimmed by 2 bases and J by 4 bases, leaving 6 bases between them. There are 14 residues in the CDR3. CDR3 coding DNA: TGTGCCAGCAGTTTACGGCGGTATAATTCACCCCTCCACTTT. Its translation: CASSLRRYNSPLHF.

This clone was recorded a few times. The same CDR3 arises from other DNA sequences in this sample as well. CDR3 amino acids: CASRQGDYGYTF. As DNA, the CDR3 is TGTGCCAGCAGGCAGGGGGACTATGGCTACACCTTC. V usage is TRBV28 and J usage is TRBJ1-2; 7 bases map to TRBD1. The CDR3 consists of 12 residues. The V segment lost 6 bases and the J segment 3 bases; nucleotides outside the gene matches: 1. In germline, CDR1 is MDHEN, CDR2 SYDVKM.

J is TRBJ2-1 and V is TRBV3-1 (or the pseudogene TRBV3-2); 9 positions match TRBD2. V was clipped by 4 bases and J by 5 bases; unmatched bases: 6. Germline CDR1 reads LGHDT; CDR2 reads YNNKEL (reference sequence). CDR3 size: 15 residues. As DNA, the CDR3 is TGTGCCAGCAGCCCCGGACTAGCGCCGAACAATGAGCAGTTCTTC. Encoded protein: CASSPGLAPNNEQFF.

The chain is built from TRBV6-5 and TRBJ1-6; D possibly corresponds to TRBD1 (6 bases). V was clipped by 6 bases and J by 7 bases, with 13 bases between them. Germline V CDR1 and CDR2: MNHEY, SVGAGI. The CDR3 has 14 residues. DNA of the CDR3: TGTGCCAGCAGCCCGCAGGGGCGGAATTCACCCCTCCACTTT. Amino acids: CASSPQGRNSPLHF.

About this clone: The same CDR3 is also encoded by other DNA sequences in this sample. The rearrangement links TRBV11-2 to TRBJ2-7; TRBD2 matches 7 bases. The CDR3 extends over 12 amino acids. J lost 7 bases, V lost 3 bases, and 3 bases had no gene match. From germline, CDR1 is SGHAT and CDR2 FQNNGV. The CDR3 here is CASSLGGVEQYF. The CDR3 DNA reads TGTGCCAGCAGCTTGGGGGGGGTAGAGCAGTACTTC.

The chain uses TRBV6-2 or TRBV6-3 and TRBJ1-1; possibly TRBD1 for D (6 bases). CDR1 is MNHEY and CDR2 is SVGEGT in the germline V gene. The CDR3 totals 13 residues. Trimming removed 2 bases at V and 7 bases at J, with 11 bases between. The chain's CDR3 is CASSYTGYGEAFF. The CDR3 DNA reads TGTGCCAGCAGTTACACAGGGTACGGTGAAGCTTTCTTT.

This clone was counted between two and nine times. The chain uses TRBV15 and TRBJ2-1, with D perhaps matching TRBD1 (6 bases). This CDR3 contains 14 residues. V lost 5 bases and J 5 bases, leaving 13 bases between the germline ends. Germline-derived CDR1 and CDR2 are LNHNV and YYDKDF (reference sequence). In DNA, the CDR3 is TGTGCCACCAGCTCCCGGACAGCAAACAATGAGCAGTTCTTC. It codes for CATSSRTANNEQFF.